The clone carrying this T cell receptor (beta chain) was seen ten or more times. No antigen is known for it. A universal primer site was created by template switching, with the cDNA bearing unique molecular identifiers. MiXCR was run by TCRdb on the 5' RACE reads, yielding one entry per CDR3 protein. This table has 1.5 million to 2 million distinct CDR3 sequences, about 30% appearing once. The data originate from a study of identical twins. Points from the study as a whole: Carriage of fewer insertions was seen in abundant cord blood beta clonotypes, whereas memory repertoires showed none. For out-of-frame beta sequences, excess twin sharing was weaker.

The CDR3 has 14 residues. The V end was cut by 3 bases, the J end by 0 bases, with 6 bases between. CDR1 and CDR2 from the germline V gene are MNHEY and SVGAGI. V usage is TRBV6-5 and J usage is TRBJ2-1; D remains unclear. The sequenced sample was cord blood. This TCR derives from a newborn girl in good health. Written as DNA, the CDR3 is TGTGCCAGCAGTTATTCGAGCTCCTACAATGAGCAGTTCTTC. As protein: CASSYSSSYNEQFF.